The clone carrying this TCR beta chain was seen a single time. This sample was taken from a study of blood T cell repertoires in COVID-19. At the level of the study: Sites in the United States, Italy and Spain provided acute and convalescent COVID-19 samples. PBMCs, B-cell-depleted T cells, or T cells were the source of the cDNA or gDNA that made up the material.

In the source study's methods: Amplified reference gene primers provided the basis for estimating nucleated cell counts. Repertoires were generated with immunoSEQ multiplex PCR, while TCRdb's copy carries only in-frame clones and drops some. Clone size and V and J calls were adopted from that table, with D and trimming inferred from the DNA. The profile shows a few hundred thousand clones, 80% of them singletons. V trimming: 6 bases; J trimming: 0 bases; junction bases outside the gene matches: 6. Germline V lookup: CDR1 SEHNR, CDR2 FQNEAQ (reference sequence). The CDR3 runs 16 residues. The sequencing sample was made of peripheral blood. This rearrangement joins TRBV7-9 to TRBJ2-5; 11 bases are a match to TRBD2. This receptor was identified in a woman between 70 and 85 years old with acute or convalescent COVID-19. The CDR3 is CASSLLAGDYQETQYF. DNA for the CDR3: TGTGCCAGCAGTTTACTAGCGGGGGATTACCAAGAGACCCAGTACTTC.